This T cell receptor (beta chain) was sequenced for a study of shared T cell receptors in the human thymus. Only in-frame clones appear in the TCRdb table, and some are missing; sequencing was by immunoSEQ multiplex PCR. The sample contains about 660,000 clones, roughly 86% of which appear only once. The V end was cut by 5 bases, the J end by 14 bases, with 16 bases between. There are 12 residues in the CDR3. Germline V gives CDR1 SGHVS, CDR2 FQNEAQ. These same data were also listed under a study on human thymus T cells. That work contributes: Thymus tissue for the work was resected from patients undergoing corrective heart surgery.

V gene TRBV7-8 combines with J gene TRBJ2-1; D remains unclear. The sequence derives from a boy under two years old with a congenital heart defect. Sequencing was carried out using thymocytes. The CDR3 nucleotides read TGTGCCAGCAGCCCCGGAAGGCGGATGGAGTTCTTC. It yields the protein CASSPGRRMEFF.